The 2 T cell receptor beta chains reported below all come from one sample, sequenced in a study of identical twins. TCRdb reanalysed the 5' RACE reads using MiXCR and keeps one entry per CDR3 protein. The sample lists more than 200,000 distinct CDR3 sequences; more than 13% were seen once. The sequencing sample was made of memory (CD45RO+) T cells sorted from blood. The receptors were sampled from a woman aged 18-29 years in good health.

This clonotype was recorded a few times. The genes are TRBV6-1 and TRBJ2-7; 10 bases match TRBD2. Trimming took 6 bases from V and 3 from J; bases not matched to a gene: 8. Per the germline V gene, CDR1 is MNHNS and CDR2 is SASEGT. This CDR3 contains 15 residues. CDR3 amino acids: CASRPVSSGSYEQYF. CDR3 nucleotides: TGTGCCAGCAGGCCCGTATCTAGCGGGAGCTACGAGCAGTACTTC.

Ten or more counts support this clonotype. V and J are TRBV6-1 and TRBJ2-2; 8 nucleotides match TRBD1. V lost 6 bases and J lost 5; bases outside the gene matches: 14. Germline V gives CDR1 MNHNS, CDR2 SASEGT. This CDR3 comprises 17 residues. CDR3 nucleotides: TGTGCCAGCAGCCCTAGGGGCGGACAGGGATATACCGGGGAGCTGTTTTTT. As protein: CASSPRGGQGYTGELFF.